This T cell receptor beta chain is drawn from a study of shared clonotypes between healthy human individuals (dated by TCRdb to the early 2020s). Regarding the study in general: The cohort included three men and a couple of women between 18 and 49 years of age. For each donor, CD4 naive and CD4 memory were each run on three plates, CD8 naive on two plates, and CD8 memory on one plate. To estimate repertoire size and how much clonotypes are shared between individuals, the study performed deep sequencing of blood TCR repertoires from about 5 healthy adults. Different laboratories and diverse techniques were used to prepare libraries and sequence TCR repertoires, to increase sequencing depth and limit assay-specific biases. Per donor, leukapheresis produced somewhere between about 0.85 and 8.9 billion PBMCs.

CD8 naive samples consisted of CD45RO-negative cells that were positively selected for CCR7, yielding a CD45RA+CCR7+ population without TemRA cells. Donors were healthy HIV-negative adults with no recently reported acute infections or vaccinations. Every donor was a Caucasian adult residing in Nashville, Tennessee, USA. Blood was collected by leukapheresis, and PBMCs were isolated by Ficoll-Histopaque density gradient centrifugation and then cryopreserved in liquid nitrogen vapor phase. Analytical flow cytometry was used to check the purity and quantity of every magnetically sorted T cell population. Genomic DNA was isolated from each sorted fraction and quantified by UV absorbance on a Nanodrop 2000c. A word on this clone: What antigen it recognizes has not been identified. Per-base qualities were not stored, and no clone one base away is much larger.

The paper's findings and limits, for the study overall: Based on pairwise subsampling, the degree of clonotype sharing among donors was expected to be affected by sequencing depth. Estimated clonotype richness was generally larger for naive than for memory subsets. Clonotypes shared by all four sorted-subset donors showed higher generation probabilities than non-shared clonotypes. Because the study included a small number of donors, the genetic and exposure-history diversity represented was limited. When four donors were compared, the shared fraction of clonotypes was about 5% for naive CD4, more than 3% for naive CD8, 2% to 2.5% for memory CD4, and approximately 0.4% for memory CD8. Only blood was sampled, and tissue TCR repertoires likely differ from those in blood. Incomplete sequencing was indicated by rarefaction of sorted-subset datasets, despite the large sequencing depth.

TCR CDR3 regions were amplified from genomic DNA by multiplex PCR using the deep immunoSEQ assay. For each cell subset, the extracted genomic DNA was distributed evenly across all wells of several immunoSEQ 96-well plates, and each plate served as one replicate. For sorted subsets, around 0.2 ug of genomic DNA, equivalent to tens of thousands of T cell genomes, went into each replicate PCR. The purified libraries were quantified using a Qubit 3.0 fluorometer, sized with a Bioanalyzer 2100, and then quantified again using the KAPA Library Quantification kit. A separate single-read 150-cycle Illumina NextSeq 550 flow cell was used to sequence each immunoSEQ 96-well plate. The published analysis was carried out like this. Because the immunoSEQ output included only junctional sequences and no quality scores, the filtering could not be the same as the filtering used for full-length reads. To assign V/J genes and CDR3, sequences were annotated using PyIR, a Python wrapper for IgBLAST v1.9, with IMGT germline references. Reads with weak V/J assignments (E-value above 1e-6), missing CDR3, stop codons, out-of-frame junctions, or ambiguous translated residues were removed. A V3J clonotype was defined by an identical inferred V gene, J gene, and CDR3 amino acid sequence. To compute the percentage overlap between repertoires, the number of shared unique clonotypes was divided by the size of the smaller repertoire. Repertoire richness was assessed with RTK rarefaction, the Chao1 estimator, and Recon v2.1 estimates of unobserved clonotypes. Generation probabilities were computed with OLGA for all TCRbeta clonotypes obtained by the gDNA method from several donors. TCRdb stores this immuneACCESS table with in-frame sequences only. Part of the clones is absent; in the studies checked, under half of the shortfall reflects unresolved V genes, and no reason is known for the rest. That table furnishes V, J and clone size, whereas the DNA furnished D and trimming. The sample records hundreds of thousands of clones, around 90% of which are singletons. The top ten constitute about 24% of the sample.

The germline V gene gives CDR1 as LGHNA and CDR2 as YSLEER. Its CDR3 holds 14 amino acids, cysteine through phenylalanine. Of all the DNA, just the CDR3 is kept, 42 bases in frame from base 1. V and J lose 0 bases and 2 bases, and a span of 8 bases separates them. The source of this sequence is a man under 40 in good health. The chain couples TRBV4-3 to TRBJ2-7, and possibly TRBD2, on 5 matching bases. Sequenced material: naive CD8+ T cells sorted from blood. The cell subset or site label corresponds to: CD45RA+CCR7+. The CDR3 reads as follows: CASSQDGMTYEQYF. The nucleotides read TGCGCCAGCAGCCAAGACGGGATGACCTACGAGCAGTACTTC.